This TCR beta chain was recorded in a study of cytomegalovirus exposure and HLA in healthy donors. Primers for the PCR totalled 60 Vbeta and 13 Jbeta. Using immunoSEQ multiplex PCR, the repertoire was profiled, and TCRdb retains in-frame clones only, with some absent. This sample has under 250,000 clones; under 85% occur once, and the top ten carry about a tenth. In regard to this clone: The same CDR3 is also encoded by other DNA sequences in this sample.

This CDR3 is 14 amino acids long. The germline V gene has CDR1 SEHNR and CDR2 FQNEAQ (reference sequence). Trimming removed 1 base from V and 5 bases from J; junction bases left unmatched: 2. The gene calls are TRBV7-9 and TRBJ2-5; 9 nucleotides align to TRBD1. The TCR was taken from a woman aged 50 to 60 in good health and CMV-seropositive. Sequenced input: PBMCs. CDR3 region: CASSLGQGEETQYF. Here the CDR3 DNA reads TGTGCCAGCAGCTTAGGACAGGGGGAGGAGACCCAGTACTTC.